This T cell receptor beta chain was found in a study of blood T cell repertoires in COVID-19. Study-level information: Acute and convalescent COVID-19 samples came from the United States, Italy and Spain.

In the study's own analysis: Cell counts per sample came from amplifying reference gene primers. Some clones are missing from TCRdb's copy, which holds only in-frame ones; the method was immunoSEQ multiplex PCR. V, J and clone size reflect that table, while D and trimming were determined from the DNA. The sample comprises fewer than 95,000 clones, around 67% of which are singletons, and 3.9% rests with the top ten. The germline CDR1 and CDR2 sequences are MNHNY and SVGAGI (reference sequence). V was pared by 7 bases and J by 3 bases, with 10 bases between. This CDR3 has 13 amino acids. The source is a man between 65 and 85 years old with COVID-19, enrolled during active disease. Sequencing input: peripheral blood. The chain is built from TRBV6-6 and TRBJ1-5; a possible D gene is TRBD1 (5 bases). DNA for the CDR3: TGTGCCAGCACTCAGGGTCTCAATCAGCCCCAGCATTTT. This encodes CASTQGLNQPQHF.